The clone carrying this TCR beta chain was seen a handful of times. Its antigen remains unknown. This record belongs to a study of response to subunit inactivated influenza vaccine. General observations from the study: A suggestion made by the authors is that each seasonal influenza vaccination recruits few new T cells.

TCRdb re-called the RT-PCR reads through MiXCR, storing one row per CDR3 protein. Of about 540,000 distinct CDR3 sequences in the sample, 20% to 25% were seen once. The CDR3 loop spans 12 amino acids. The V end was cut by 7 bases, the J end by 5 bases, with 11 bases between. This sample was also put to use in a study of T cells expressing NK-cell markers. Per that paper: The cDNA for TCR beta came from 5'RACE template switching with UMIs.

The genes are TRBV12-3 or TRBV12-4 and TRBJ1-2, with D possibly being TRBD1 (5 bases). Sequencing used CD4+ T cells sorted from PBMCs, obtained roughly 12 days after vaccination. This TCR was recovered from a man in his fifties who received an inactivated influenza vaccine. In DNA, the CDR3 is TGTGCCAGCATGCGCCCAGGGTATGGCTACACCTTC. Its translation is CASMRPGYGYTF.